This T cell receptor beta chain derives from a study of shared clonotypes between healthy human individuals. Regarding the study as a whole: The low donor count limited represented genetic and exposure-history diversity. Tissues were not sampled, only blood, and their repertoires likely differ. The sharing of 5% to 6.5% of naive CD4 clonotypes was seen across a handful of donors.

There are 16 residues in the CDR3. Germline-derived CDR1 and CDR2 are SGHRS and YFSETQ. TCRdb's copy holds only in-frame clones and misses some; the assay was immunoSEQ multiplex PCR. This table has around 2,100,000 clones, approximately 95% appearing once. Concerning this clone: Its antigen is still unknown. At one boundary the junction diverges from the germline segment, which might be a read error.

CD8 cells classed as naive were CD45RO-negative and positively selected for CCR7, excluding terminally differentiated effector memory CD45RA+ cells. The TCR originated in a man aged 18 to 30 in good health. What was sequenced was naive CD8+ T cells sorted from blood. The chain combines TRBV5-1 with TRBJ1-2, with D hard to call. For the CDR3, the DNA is TGCGCCAGCAGCTTGGTTTTCGGGGAGGAAAACTATGGCTACGCCTTC. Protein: CASSLVFGEENYGYAF.